This paragraph reports one T cell receptor beta chain. Generated by immunoSEQ multiplex PCR, the TCRdb table keeps only in-frame clones and is missing some. This table holds about 230,000 clones, 80% to 90% found once. These data belong to a study of blood T cell repertoires in COVID-19. This CDR3 comprises 11 residues. V was shortened by 10 bases and J by 9 bases, with 15 bases between the two germline ends. CDR1 and CDR2 (germline): MNHNY, SVGAGI (reference sequence). Source material: peripheral blood. This clonotype was sampled from a man in his fifties with COVID-19, enrolled during active disease. The chain joins TRBV6-6 to TRBJ1-2; perhaps TRBD1 as D (6 bases). CDR3 DNA: TGTGCCAAGGGGGTCCAACGGCGCTACACCTTC. Translation: CAKGVQRRYTF.